Below, 2 T cell receptor beta chains from the same sample are listed, as sequenced in a study of shared clonotypes between healthy human individuals. Assay used: immunoSEQ multiplex PCR; TCRdb lists only in-frame clones, some missing. This table has about 1 million clones, roughly 80% appearing once. Sample: memory CD4+ T cells sorted from blood. The subset was: CD45RA-negative fraction. These receptors were taken from a man aged 18-30 years in good health.

The chain links TRBV5-4 to TRBJ2-5; 12 nucleotides line up with TRBD1. V shed 3 bases, J shed 5 bases, and the junction held 5 bases outside the gene matches. This CDR3 spans 15 amino acids. Per germline, CDR1 SGHNT and CDR2 YYREEE (reference sequence). The CDR3 reads CASSSRDRGRETQYF. CDR3 sequence (DNA): TGTGCCAGCAGCTCTCGGGACAGGGGGCGGGAGACCCAGTACTTC. Full variable domain (outside the CDR3, taken from reference TRBV5-4 and TRBJ2-5): ETGVTQSPTHLIKTRGQQVTLRCSSQSGHNTVSWYQQALGQGPQFIFQYYREEENGRGNFPPRFSGLQFPNYSSELNVNALELDDSALYLCASSSRDRGRETQYFGPGTRLLVL.

The V and J genes are TRBV18 and TRBJ2-3, with TRBD1 matching 7 bases. Trimming removed 2 bases from V and 0 bases from J; junction bases left unmatched: 8. Per the germline V gene, CDR1 is KGHSH and CDR2 is LQKENI. This CDR3 contains 17 residues. CDR3 bases: TGTGCCAGCTCACCATCGATGGGGACAGCTAGCACAGATACGCAGTATTTT. It encodes CASSPSMGTASTDTQYF.